These 27 T cell receptor beta chains were all obtained from the same sample, sequenced in a study of CXCR3-negative and CXCR3-positive naive CD8 T cells. Points from the study as a whole: More hydrophobic TRB CDR3s were found in CXCR3-positive naive cells than in CXCR3-negative naive cells.

The TRB cDNA libraries were prepared by 5' RACE with UMI labels. TCRdb derives one entry per CDR3 protein from the 5' RACE reads, leaving out DNA. This sample's table reports 60,000 to 65,000 distinct CDR3 sequences. The antigens of these receptors remain unknown. Sequencing was carried out using naive CXCR3+ CD8+ T cells from blood. Stated subset: CD45RO-CCR7+CD27+CD95- naive CD8+ T cells expressing CXCR3 (TNR3+). The receptors come from a human donor in good health. Some clones in this sample may be carry-over from other donors' samples.

The V and J genes are TRBV29-1 and TRBJ2-1; without DNA, the TCRdb call of TRBD2 cannot be checked. CDR3 size: 13 residues. In germline, CDR1 is SQVTM, CDR2 ANQGSEA. This CDR3 reads CSVPASLADEQFF.

The J gene is TRBJ2-2, the V gene TRBV10-1; the D gene TCRdb calls, TRBD1, cannot be checked with no DNA. CDR1 is WNHNN and CDR2 is SYGVQD in the germline V gene (reference sequence). The CDR3 contains 16 residues. The CDR3 here is CASSESGGPNTGELFF.

The genes are TRBV10-2 and TRBJ2-7. Germline lookup yields CDR1 WSHSY and CDR2 SAAADI. CDR3 length equals 12 residues. The CDR3 sequence: CASRDYYYEQYF.

The CDR3 spells CASSDEDAGELFF. The chain links TRBV6-4 to TRBJ2-2. The CDR3 consists of 13 residues. Germline V gene sequence: CDR1 MRHNA, CDR2 SNTAGT.

The chain carries TRBV12-3 or TRBV12-4 and TRBJ1-4; TCRdb selects TRBD1, and the lack of DNA leaves this call unchecked. CDR3 length: 14 residues. CDR3 loop: CASSTQGSNEKLFF.

The chain has TRBV25-1 and TRBJ2-7; the TCRdb D gene call, TRBD1, has no DNA to confirm it. Germline V gene lookup returns CDR1 MGHDK and CDR2 SYGVNS. CDR3 size: 11 residues. The CDR3 region is CAASGYYEQYF.

This sequence joins TRBV5-4 and TRBJ2-1; as DNA is missing, the TRBD1 call by TCRdb cannot be tested. Germline CDR1 is SGHNT and CDR2 is YYREEE (reference sequence). This CDR3 spans 17 amino acids. CDR3 amino acids: CASSSEPGQGSDNEQFF. Looking up the rest from reference TRBV5-4 and TRBJ2-1 gives the full variable domain: ETGVTQSPTHLIKTRGQQVTLRCSSQSGHNTVSWYQQALGQGPQFIFQYYREEENGRGNFPPRFSGLQFPNYSSELNVNALELDDSALYLCASSSEPGQGSDNEQFFGPGTRLTVL.

The chain links TRBV29-1 to TRBJ2-1. The germline V gene has CDR1 SQVTM and CDR2 ANQGSEA. CDR3 length: 12 amino acids. The CDR3 sequence is CSALAGYNEQFF.

This chain uses TRBV12-3 or TRBV12-4 with TRBJ2-7; the D call from TCRdb, TRBD1, cannot be confirmed without DNA. The CDR3 is made up of 14 amino acids. CDR3 amino acids: CASRPAAGSHEQYF.

This CDR3 reads CSASFRDYNEQFF. This chain links TRBV20-1 with TRBJ2-1. Looked up from germline, CDR1 is DFQATT and CDR2 is SNEGSKA (reference sequence). This CDR3 has 13 amino acids.

This chain uses TRBV20-1 with TRBJ2-7. The germline gives CDR1 DFQATT, CDR2 SNEGSKA (reference sequence). The CDR3 length is 12 residues. The CDR3 is CSARDSFYEQYF.

Here the CDR3 reads CSARDPGGVSTDTQYF. V is TRBV20-1 and J is TRBJ2-3; the D call of TRBD2 rests on TCRdb alone, since no DNA is present to check it. This CDR3 region has 16 residues. Looked up from germline, CDR1 is DFQATT and CDR2 is SNEGSKA (reference sequence).

This chain connects TRBV7-9 to TRBJ2-1; TCRdb gives TRBD1 as the D gene, but with no DNA this cannot be confirmed. Germline V gene sequence: CDR1 SEHNR, CDR2 FQNEAQ (reference sequence). The CDR3 runs to 17 residues. CDR3 protein: CASSYGYARGPYNEQFF.

The chain carries TRBV29-1 and TRBJ1-1. This CDR3 contains 13 residues. Looked up from germline, CDR1 is SQVTM and CDR2 is ANQGSEA. CDR3 sequence reads: CSVRPKSNTEAFF.

The CDR3 sequence is CASSPGTSGGIWETQYF. The chain links TRBV7-3 to TRBJ2-5; no DNA is available, so the TRBD2 call from TCRdb remains unchecked. Germline CDR1 and CDR2: SGHTA and FQGTGA. The CDR3 contains 17 residues.

CDR3 in amino acids: CATSRGRIGTEAFF. The chain couples TRBV15 to TRBJ1-1. The CDR3 runs to 14 residues. Germline loops: CDR1 LNHNV, CDR2 YYDKDF (reference sequence).

The J gene is TRBJ2-7, the V gene TRBV20-1; the TRBD1 assignment by TCRdb is unverifiable without DNA. The CDR3 has 15 amino acids. CDR1 and CDR2 from the germline V gene are DFQATT and SNEGSKA (reference sequence). CDR3 loop: CSARDPLGQPYEQYF.

The chain is built from TRBV12-3 or TRBV12-4 and TRBJ2-1; TCRdb indicates TRBD1, and absent DNA this call remains unverified. The CDR3 loop spans 15 amino acids. CDR3 sequence reads: CASTKAGTAYNEQFF.

The chain combines TRBV7-8 with TRBJ2-6. The CDR3 is made up of 15 amino acids. Germline V gene lookup returns CDR1 SGHVS and CDR2 FQNEAQ. This chain's CDR3 is CASSLLGSGANVLTF. The whole variable domain, remainder taken from reference TRBV7-8 and TRBJ2-6, is GAGVSQSPRYKVAKRGQDVALRCDPISGHVSLFWYQQALGQGPEFLTYFQNEAQLDKSGLPSDRFFAERPEGSVSTLKIQRTQQEDSAVYLCASSLLGSGANVLTFGAGSRLTVL.

The chain recombines TRBV29-1 with TRBJ1-1; no DNA is available, so the TRBD1 call from TCRdb remains unchecked. Germline-derived CDR1 and CDR2 are SQVTM and ANQGSEA. CDR3 size: 12 residues. The CDR3 region is CSVESGATEAFF.

The chain employs TRBV5-5 and TRBJ2-1. The CDR3 extends over 18 amino acids. The germline gives CDR1 SGHKS, CDR2 YYEKEE (reference sequence). The CDR3 loop reads CASSLVAAAVSSYNEQFF.

The chain links TRBV11-2 to TRBJ1-1; with no DNA, the TCRdb D assignment of TRBD1 cannot be verified. The CDR3 is made up of 16 amino acids. The germline CDR1 and CDR2 sequences are SGHAT and FQNNGV. The CDR3 region is CASSLEQGVGNTEAFF.

V is TRBV5-1 and J is TRBJ2-3; the D gene TCRdb calls, TRBD2, cannot be checked with no DNA. This CDR3 has 15 residues. The germline gives CDR1 SGHRS, CDR2 YFSETQ. The CDR3 reads CAGSFSSGSTDTQYF.

The gene calls are TRBV15 and TRBJ2-7; TCRdb proposes TRBD1, but this gene call is untestable without DNA. The CDR3 loop spans 15 amino acids. Germline V lookup: CDR1 LNHNV, CDR2 YYDKDF (reference sequence). CDR3: CATSAAGTGNLEQYF.

The chain joins TRBV5-1 to TRBJ1-1; the D call of TRBD1 rests on TCRdb alone, since no DNA is present to check it. The CDR3 spans 13 residues. Germline CDR1 and CDR2: SGHRS and YFSETQ. This CDR3 reads CASSREGAAEAFF. Looking up the rest from reference TRBV5-1 and TRBJ1-1 gives the full variable domain: KAGVTQTPRYLIKTRGQQVTLSCSPISGHRSVSWYQQTPGQGLQFLFEYFSETQRNKGNFPGRFSGRQFSNSRSEMNVSTLELGDSALYLCASSREGAAEAFFGQGTRLTVV.

The CDR3: CSVEAGSYEQYF. V gene TRBV29-1 combines with J gene TRBJ2-7; TCRdb outputs TRBD1, but without DNA this stays unchecked. The CDR3 loop spans 12 amino acids. CDR1 and CDR2 from the germline V gene are SQVTM and ANQGSEA.

The J gene is TRBJ2-7, the V gene TRBV27; TCRdb designates TRBD1, a call that cannot be tested without DNA. Germline-derived CDR1 and CDR2 are MNHEY and SMNVEV (reference sequence). The CDR3 is made up of 14 amino acids. The CDR3 here is CASRQQGGRDEQYF.